A selection of T cell receptor beta chains follows, all from one sample in a study of immune characterization of retroperitoneal liposarcoma. TCRdb re-derived calls from the PCR reads in MiXCR, one entry per CDR3 protein. This table holds some 9,300 distinct CDR3 sequences, 37% found once. What was sequenced was tumor tissue. The receptors come from a male donor with retroperitoneal liposarcoma. Each CDR3 is given with its conserved first and last residue.

TRBV6-1	TRBJ2-4	CASSEMASGRNIQYF
TRBV12-3/TRBV12-4	TRBJ1-1	CASSYRPNTEAFF
TRBV10-3	NA	CAISETSGYRVGEQYF
TRBV7-6	TRBJ2-3	CASSPTPSSGRTDTQYF
TRBV6-1	TRBJ2-1	CASSETISYNEQFF
TRBV7-8	TRBJ1-4	CASSLPGPRGEKLFF
TRBV7-2	TRBJ2-1	CASSLARLVRAQETQFF
TRBV7-2	NA	CASSLRTSQGNEQYF
TRBV27	TRBJ1-1	CASSSTGRAATEAFF
TRBV11-3	TRBJ2-1	CASSQGQGGEQFF
TRBV6-6	TRBJ2-1	CASSYSTTAHEQFF
TRBV27	TRBJ2-7	CASSLRGKGYEQYF
TRBV27	TRBJ2-1	CASSWQLAYNEQFF
TRBV7-9	TRBJ2-7	CASSKWQGSSYEQYF
TRBV27	TRBJ2-3	CASSFGTSGGTTDTQYF
TRBV7-2	TRBJ2-1	CASSRTGVPYEQFF
TRBV7-9	TRBJ2-3	CASSLPRLAGGHSTDTQYF
TRBV7-6	TRBJ2-1	CASSLGDGYNEQFF
TRBV7-8	TRBJ2-1	CASSFRQGANYEQFF
TRBV6-1	TRBJ2-5	CANTTLDRRYQETQYF
TRBV7-2	NA	CASSSGGSPIGETQFF
TRBV4-1	TRBJ2-1	CASSRGWDRPSGEQFF
TRBV11-2	TRBJ2-1	CASSSLISYNEQFF
TRBV12-3/TRBV12-4	TRBJ2-5	CASSGLAGFNEQYF
TRBV6-1	TRBJ2-2	CASSGPSGTLSGELFF
TRBV7-2	TRBJ2-2	CASSRQGNTGELFF
TRBV7-6	TRBJ1-1	CASSLTRSTGAGTEAFF
TRBV6-1	TRBJ2-3	CASSERIAGGRSTDTQYF
TRBV11-2	TRBJ1-2	CASSARDSASTNGYTF
TRBV24-1	TRBJ2-5	CATSDLHFGGEETQYF
TRBV10-1	NA	CASSEAGAPYEQYF
TRBV7-2	TRBJ2-3	CASSYNGGAASWEQYF
TRBV7-8	TRBJ1-1	CASSLGQGRTEAFF
TRBV6-1	TRBJ1-2	CASSEYTGLDGYTF
TRBV7-2	NA	CASSLRVTSGRFYNEQYF